This T cell receptor beta chain is from a study of T cells in Graves' hyperthyroidism and ophthalmopathy. About the study: Peripheral blood draws took place at initial diagnosis, ahead of any treatment.

CDR1 is LGHDT, CDR2 YNNKEL, per germline (reference sequence). V shed 3 bases, J shed 3 bases, and the junction held 1 base outside the gene matches. This CDR3 region has 14 residues. The authors obtained PBMCs from around 10 ml of fresh peripheral blood. RNA transcripts were the template for amplifying TCR beta CDR3 regions. Initially, a first-round RT-PCR of the TCR CDR3 employed the HTBI primer set. TCRdb ran MiXCR on the multiplex PCR reads and lists one entry per CDR3 protein. The repertoire holds approximately 370,000 distinct CDR3 sequences, with approximately 18% as singletons. This clonotype came up many times.

The chain links TRBV3-1 to TRBJ2-7; 11 nucleotides match TRBD1. The sequenced sample consisted of blood. The TCR sequence derives from a woman aged 25 to 45 with Graves' hyperthyroidism that later progressed to Graves' ophthalmopathy. CDR3 nucleotide sequence: TGTGCCAGCAGCCAGGGGACAGGGGGCTACGAGCAGTACTTC. Its protein is CASSQGTGGYEQYF.